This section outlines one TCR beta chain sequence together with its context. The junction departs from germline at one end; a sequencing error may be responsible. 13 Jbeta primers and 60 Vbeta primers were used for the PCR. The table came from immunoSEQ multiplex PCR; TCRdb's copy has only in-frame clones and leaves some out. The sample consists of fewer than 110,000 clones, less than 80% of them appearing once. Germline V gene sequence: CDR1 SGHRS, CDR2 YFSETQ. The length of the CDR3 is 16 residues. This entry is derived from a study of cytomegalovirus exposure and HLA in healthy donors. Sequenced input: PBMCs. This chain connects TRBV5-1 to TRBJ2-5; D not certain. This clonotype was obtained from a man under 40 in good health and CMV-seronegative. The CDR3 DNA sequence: TGCGCCAGCAGCTTGGCGACGGGTCGTTCGCAAGGGACCCAGTACTTC. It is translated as CASSLATGRSQGTQYF.